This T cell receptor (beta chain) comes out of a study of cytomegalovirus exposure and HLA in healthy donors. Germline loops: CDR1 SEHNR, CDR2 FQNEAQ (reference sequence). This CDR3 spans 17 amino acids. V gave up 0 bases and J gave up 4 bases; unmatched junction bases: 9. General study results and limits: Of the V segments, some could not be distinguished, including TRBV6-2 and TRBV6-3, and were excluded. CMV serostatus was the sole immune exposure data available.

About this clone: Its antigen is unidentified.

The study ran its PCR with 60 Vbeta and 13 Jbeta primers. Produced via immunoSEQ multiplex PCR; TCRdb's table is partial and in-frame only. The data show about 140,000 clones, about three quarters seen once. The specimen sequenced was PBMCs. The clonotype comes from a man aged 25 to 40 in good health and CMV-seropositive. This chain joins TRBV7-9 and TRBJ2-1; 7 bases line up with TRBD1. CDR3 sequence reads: CASSLALDREHYNEQFF. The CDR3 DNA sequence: TGTGCCAGCAGCTTAGCTCTAGACAGGGAGCATTACAATGAGCAGTTCTTC.